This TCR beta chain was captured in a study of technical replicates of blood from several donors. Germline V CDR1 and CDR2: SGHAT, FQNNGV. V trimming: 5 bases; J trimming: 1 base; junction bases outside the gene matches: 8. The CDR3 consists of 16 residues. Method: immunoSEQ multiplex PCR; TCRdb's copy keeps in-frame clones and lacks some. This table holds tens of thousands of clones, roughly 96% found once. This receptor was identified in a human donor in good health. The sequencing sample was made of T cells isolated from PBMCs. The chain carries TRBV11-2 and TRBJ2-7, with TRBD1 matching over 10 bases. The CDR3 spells CASSLRTGGQSYEQYF. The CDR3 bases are TGTGCCAGCAGCCTCCGGACAGGGGGGCAATCCTACGAGCAGTACTTC. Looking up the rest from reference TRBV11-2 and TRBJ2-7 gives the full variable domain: EAGVAQSPRYKIIEKRQSVAFWCNPISGHATLYWYQQILGQGPKLLIQFQNNGVVDDSQLPKDRFSAERLKGVDSTLKIQPAKLEDSAVYLCASSLRTGGQSYEQYFGPGTRLTVT.